This is a list of T cell receptor beta chains from one sample in a study of neurological immune-mediated disorders. TCRdb analysed the 5' RACE reads with MiXCR anew, one entry per CDR3 protein. The sample holds about 33,000 distinct CDR3 sequences; about 1.6% are singletons and the top ten take around 9%. Sequences were obtained from PBMCs. The origin of the receptors is a woman in her 30s with multiple sclerosis. CDR3s include the opening cysteine and the closing phenylalanine or tryptophan. A D gene is named only where the DNA matches it firmly. Rows give clone size only sometimes, using once, few, many, or a class for an expanded clone.

TRBJ1-4 | NA | TRBV10-3 | many | CAISESEAGTGKLFF | TGTGCCATCAGTGAGTCTGAGGCGGGTACCGGAAAACTGTTTTTT
TRBJ1-4 | NA | TRBV12-3/TRBV12-4 | many | CASSTLSATNEKLFF | TGTGCCAGCAGTACCCTAAGTGCAACTAATGAAAAACTGTTTTTT
TRBJ1-5 | TRBD1 | TRBV12-3/TRBV12-4 | many | CASSLGTGALNQPQHF | TGTGCCAGCAGTTTGGGGACAGGGGCCCTCAATCAGCCCCAGCATTTT
TRBJ2-1 | NA | TRBV12-3/TRBV12-4 | many | CASNRDRAREQFF | TGTGCCAGCAACCGAGACCGCGCCAGGGAGCAGTTCTTC
TRBJ2-3 | NA | TRBV20-1 | many | CSGRGTDTQYF | TGCAGTGGACGAGGGACAGATACGCAGTATTTT
TRBJ2-7 | NA | TRBV7-2 | many | CASSLGWRGEQYF | TGTGCCAGCAGCCTAGGTTGGAGGGGCGAGCAGTACTTC
TRBJ2-7 | NA | TRBV7-9 | many | CASSFYSQRSREQYF | TGTGCCAGCAGCTTTTACTCCCAACGGTCGAGGGAGCAGTACTTC
TRBJ1-2 | NA | TRBV5-1 | many | CASSLEGLVYGYTF | TGCGCCAGCAGCTTGGAGGGACTGGTCTATGGCTACACCTTC
TRBJ2-5 | NA | TRBV11-2 | many | CASSFRRGRETQYF | TGTGCCAGCAGCTTTCGACGAGGGCGAGAGACCCAGTACTTC
TRBJ2-7 | NA | TRBV7-2 | many | CASSLVPGGAYEQYF | TGTGCCAGCAGCTTAGTCCCAGGGGGGGCCTACGAGCAGTACTTC
TRBJ1-2 | TRBD1 | TRBV5-1 | many | CASSLARGDGYTF | TGCGCCAGCAGCTTGGCCAGGGGGGATGGCTACACCTTC
TRBJ1-5 | TRBD1 | TRBV10-3 | many | CAISESTGIQPQHF | TGTGCCATCAGTGAGTCGACAGGGATTCAGCCCCAGCATTTT
TRBJ1-1 | NA | TRBV6-2/TRBV6-3 | many | CASSYPRGMNTEAFF | TGTGCCAGCAGTTACCCGAGGGGGATGAACACTGAAGCTTTCTTT
TRBJ2-2 | TRBD2 | TRBV20-1 | many | CSTTRGGNTGELFF | TGCAGTACGACCCGGGGGGGGAACACCGGGGAGCTGTTTTTT
TRBJ2-1 | NA | TRBV5-1 | many | CASSLGQGYNEQFF | TGCGCCAGCAGCTTGGGGCAGGGATACAATGAGCAGTTCTTC
TRBJ2-7 | NA | TRBV7-6 | many | CASSLNRVGKSSYEQYF | TGTGCCAGCAGCTTAAACAGGGTGGGGAAAAGCTCCTACGAGCAGTACTTC
TRBJ2-5 | NA | TRBV12-3/TRBV12-4 | many | CASSLGKLTETQYF | TGTGCCAGCAGTTTAGGCAAACTCACAGAGACCCAGTACTTC
TRBJ1-2 | NA | TRBV7-2 | many | CASSLTGYGYTF | TGTGCCAGCAGCTTAACAGGGTATGGCTACACCTTC
TRBJ2-6 | NA | TRBV9 | many | CASSGWGQRAGANVLTF | TGTGCCAGCAGCGGATGGGGACAAAGGGCTGGGGCCAACGTCCTGACTTTC
TRBJ2-5 | TRBD2 | TRBV4-3 | many | CASSRGLAGGYQETQYF | TGCGCCAGCAGCCGGGGACTAGCGGGAGGGTACCAAGAGACCCAGTACTTC
TRBJ2-3 | NA | TRBV20-1 | many | CSARAPGLSTDTQYF | TGCAGTGCTAGAGCTCCGGGACTTTCCACAGATACGCAGTATTTT
TRBJ2-3 | NA | TRBV20-1 | few | CSAPLTGDTQYF | TGTAGTGCTCCCTTAACAGGGGATACGCAGTATTTT
TRBJ2-1 | NA | TRBV7-7 | NA | CASSLAKGDPALNEQFF | TGTGCCAGCAGCTTAGCTAAAGGCGATCCGGCCCTCAATGAGCAGTTCTTC
TRBJ2-7 | NA | TRBV14 | many | CASSLGRSRSYEQYF | TGTGCCAGCAGCCTCGGACGTTCCCGATCCTACGAGCAGTACTTC
TRBJ1-1 | TRBD1 | TRBV5-1 | many | CASSSYPTGRNTEAFF | TGCGCCAGCAGCTCCTACCCGACAGGGAGGAACACTGAAGCTTTCTTT
TRBJ1-2 | NA | TRBV3-1 | many | CASSQVHGYTF | TGTGCCAGCAGCCAAGTTCATGGCTACACCTTC
TRBJ2-7 | NA | TRBV7-6 | many | CASSLGGSTGYEQYF | TGTGCCAGCAGCTTAGGGGGATCTACAGGGTACGAGCAGTACTTC
TRBJ1-3 | NA | TRBV12-3/TRBV12-4 | many | CASSLGGRNTIYF | TGTGCCAGCAGCTTAGGGGGGAGAAACACCATATATTTT
TRBJ2-1 | NA | TRBV20-1 | many | CSARAWWGLNEQFF | TGCAGTGCTAGAGCTTGGTGGGGGCTGAATGAGCAGTTCTTC
TRBJ2-3 | TRBD2 | TRBV5-1 | medium-sized | CASSLPSGGADTQYF | TGCGCCAGCAGCTTGCCCAGCGGGGGGGCCGATACGCAGTATTTT